Listed below are T cell receptor beta chains from one sample, sequenced in a study of shared clonotypes between healthy human individuals. TCRdb keeps only in-frame clones here, not all; method: immunoSEQ multiplex PCR. The sample lists 2 million to 2.5 million clones, almost 96% occurring once. The specimen sequenced was naive CD4+ T cells sorted from blood. The receptor set was obtained from a man younger than 30 in good health. Both conserved end residues are part of each CDR3. D genes are given only for firm matches. Clone sizes are given selectively: once, few, many, or a class where the clone is expanded.

v_gene	d_gene	j_gene	abundance	CDR3nt	CDR3aa
TRBV4-1	NA	TRBJ1-6	NA	TGCGCCAGCAGCCAAGATCAGGCAGGGTGGGATAATTCACCCCTCCACTTT	CASSQDQAGWDNSPLHF
TRBV2	TRBD2	TRBJ2-3	NA	TGTGCCAGCAGTACTATGACTAGCGGGGGGACAGATACGCAGTATTTT	CASSTMTSGGTDTQYF
TRBV29-1	NA	TRBJ1-1	NA	TGCAGCGCCACTCGAGCCGTCACTGAAGCTTTCTTT	CSATRAVTEAFF
TRBV2	TRBD1	TRBJ1-2	NA	TGTGCCAGCAGTCTCTTCGGGACAGGCTTCTATGGCTACACCTTC	CASSLFGTGFYGYTF
TRBV2	TRBD1	TRBJ1-3	NA	TGTGCCAGCAGTGGGACAGGAGGATCTGGAAACACCATATATTTT	CASSGTGGSGNTIYF
TRBV28	NA	TRBJ1-2	few	TGTGCCAGCAGACTCACGAACTATGGCTACACCTTC	CASRLTNYGYTF
TRBV28	TRBD1	TRBJ1-5	few	TGTGCCAGCAGCACCGGACAGGGCAATCAGCCCCAGCATTTT	CASSTGQGNQPQHF
TRBV30	NA	TRBJ2-7	NA	TGTGCCTGGAGTTTGACCCGAACCTACAGTAGCCCCCGAACAACCTACGAGCAGTACTTC	CAWSLTRTYSSPRTTYEQYF
TRBV6-6	TRBD2	TRBJ2-7	NA	TGTGCCAGCAGTTACTCGACTAGCGGTCCTACGGAGCAGTACTTC	CASSYSTSGPTEQYF
TRBV6-5	TRBD1	TRBJ2-1	NA	TGTGCCAGCGGGACAGGCCCCTACAATGAGCAGTTCTTC	CASGTGPYNEQFF
TRBV29-1	NA	TRBJ1-6	NA	TGCAGCGTTGAAGACAACAGGGAGGCCTATATCTTCTATAATTCACCCCTCCACTTT	CSVEDNREAYIFYNSPLHF
TRBV21-1	NA	TRBJ2-2	NA	TGTGCCAGCAGCAAAGTATGTCTGGCGGCCGGGGAGCTGTTTTTT	CASSKVCLAAGELFF
TRBV5-4	NA	TRBJ1-1	NA	TGTGCCAGCAGCTTGCAGCAAGGAAACACTGAAGCTTTCTTT	CASSLQQGNTEAFF
TRBV19	NA	TRBJ1-2	NA	TGTGCCAGTAGTATGTGGGGAACTAACTATGGCTACACCTTC	CASSMWGTNYGYTF